This entry features one TCR beta chain sequence. The antigen remains unidentified. Germline CDR1 is LNHDA and CDR2 is SQIVND (reference sequence). This CDR3 has 15 residues. The ends lost 6 bases at V and 3 bases at J; junction bases unmatched: 7. In the original processing: ImmunoSEQ output held junction-only sequences without quality scores, so filtering differed. The data were produced by immunoSEQ multiplex PCR, yet TCRdb's version contains in-frame clones alone and is incomplete. That table supplies the V and J calls and clone size; D and trimming were determined from the DNA. Counted here are a few million clones, about 92% occurring once; the ten biggest clones make up approximately 0.4%. The sample belongs to a study of shared clonotypes between healthy human individuals. Points from the study as a whole: Rarefaction gave evidence that sorted-subset sequencing remained incomplete despite large depth. Larger estimated richness was generally seen in naive subsets than in memory subsets.

What was sequenced was naive CD4+ T cells from PBMCs. Subset specified: CD45RA+ positively selected. The sequence came from a young man in good health. Some clones in this sample may be carry-over from other donors' samples. The chain links TRBV19 to TRBJ1-5, with 8 nucleotides matching TRBD1. CDR3 sequence reads: CASRHRQGINQPQHF. CDR3 bases: TGTGCCAGTAGACATAGACAGGGGATCAATCAGCCCCAGCATTTT.